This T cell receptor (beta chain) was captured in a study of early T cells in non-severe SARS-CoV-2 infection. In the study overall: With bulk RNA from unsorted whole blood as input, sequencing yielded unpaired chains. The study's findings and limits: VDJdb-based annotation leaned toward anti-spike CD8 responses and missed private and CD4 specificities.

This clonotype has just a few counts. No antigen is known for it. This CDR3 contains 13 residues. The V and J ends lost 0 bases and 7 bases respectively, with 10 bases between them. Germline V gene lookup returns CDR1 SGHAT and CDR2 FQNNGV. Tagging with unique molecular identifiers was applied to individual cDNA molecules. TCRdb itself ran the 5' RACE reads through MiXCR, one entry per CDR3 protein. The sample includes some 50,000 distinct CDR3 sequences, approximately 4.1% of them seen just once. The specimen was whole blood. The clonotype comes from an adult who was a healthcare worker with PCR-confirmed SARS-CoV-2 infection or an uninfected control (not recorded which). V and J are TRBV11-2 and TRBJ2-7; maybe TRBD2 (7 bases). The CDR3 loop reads CASSLERGGEQYF. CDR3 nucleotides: TGTGCCAGCAGCTTAGAGAGGGGGGGAGAGCAGTACTTC.